The clone carrying this TCR beta chain was seen once. Its target is unknown. Use of 60 Vbeta and 13 Jbeta primers characterized the PCR. Repertoires were generated with immunoSEQ multiplex PCR, while TCRdb's copy carries only in-frame clones and drops some. The sample yields some 110,000 clones, around 81% seen once. This record belongs to a study of cytomegalovirus exposure and HLA in healthy donors. The study's findings and limits: As was reported, the HLA-A and HLA-B alleles of most subjects were accurately predicted from TCR beta sequences. CMV serostatus alone was available as immune exposure information. Judged likely to be a sequencing artifact was a cluster of highly shared sequence variants. According to the study, around 160 TCR beta chains were cytomegalovirus-associated.

Germline V gene lookup returns CDR1 SGHDN and CDR2 FVKESK. The CDR3 is 15 amino acids. Germline trimming cut 6 bases from V and 2 bases from J; bases unmatched to any gene: 8. The receptor was isolated from a woman between 25 and 40 years old in good health and CMV-seronegative. This chain joins TRBV14 and TRBJ2-3; 7 positions match TRBD2. The sequenced material came from PBMCs. The CDR3 DNA sequence: TGTGCCAGCAGACCGGCGGGGGTAGCCACAGATACGCAGTATTTT. Residues: CASRPAGVATDTQYF.